These T cell receptor beta chains were read from a single sample in a study of neurological immune-mediated disorders. TCRdb re-derived calls from the 5' RACE reads in MiXCR, one entry per CDR3 protein. The sample contains about 66,000 distinct CDR3 sequences, less than 5.5% of which appear only once. Sequencing used PBMCs. Receptors originate from a man aged 25 to 45 with multiple sclerosis. Both conserved end residues are part of each CDR3. Each record gives: clone size, D gene, V gene, J gene, CDR3 length, CDR3 protein, CDR3 DNA. A D gene is named only where the DNA matches it firmly. Clone size is given for some rows only: seen once, a few or many times, or a class if the clone is expanded.

abundance: many; d_gene: TRBD1; v_gene: TRBV5-1; j_gene: TRBJ2-2; len: 15; CDR3aa: CASGLGTAITGELFF; CDR3nt: TGCGCCAGCGGACTCGGGACAGCTATTACCGGGGAGCTGTTTTTT
abundance: many; d_gene: -; v_gene: TRBV12-3/TRBV12-4; j_gene: TRBJ2-7; len: 12; CDR3aa: CASGNQDFPEDF; CDR3nt: TGTGCCAGCGGCAACCAGGACTTTCCAGAAGACTTC
abundance: -; d_gene: -; v_gene: TRBV20-1; j_gene: TRBJ2-3; len: 13; CDR3aa: CSARLGGGNTQYF; CDR3nt: TGCAGTGCTAGGTTGGGGGGTGGAAATACGCAGTATTTT
abundance: many; d_gene: TRBD2; v_gene: TRBV5-1; j_gene: TRBJ2-1; len: 17; CDR3aa: CASSLANLAGGYNEQFF; CDR3nt: TGCGCCAGCAGCTTGGCAAACTTAGCGGGGGGTTACAATGAGCAGTTCTTC
abundance: -; d_gene: -; v_gene: TRBV3-1; j_gene: TRBJ1-2; len: 14; CDR3aa: CASSQGDILYGYTF; CDR3nt: TGTGCCAGCAGCCAAGGGGACATTCTTTACGGCTACACCTTC
abundance: -; d_gene: TRBD1; v_gene: TRBV5-1; j_gene: TRBJ1-1; len: 14; CDR3aa: CASSLAGGSTEAFF; CDR3nt: TGCGCCAGCAGCTTGGCAGGGGGCTCCACTGAAGCTTTCTTT
abundance: many; d_gene: -; v_gene: TRBV29-1; j_gene: TRBJ1-2; len: 13; CDR3aa: CSVGGGSIYGYTF; CDR3nt: TGCAGCGTGGGGGGAGGGTCTATCTATGGCTACACCTTC
abundance: many; d_gene: -; v_gene: TRBV29-1; j_gene: TRBJ2-7; len: 11; CDR3aa: CSVGSSYEQYF; CDR3nt: TGCAGCGTCGGAAGCTCCTACGAGCAGTACTTC
abundance: many; d_gene: TRBD1; v_gene: TRBV5-1; j_gene: TRBJ2-5; len: 15; CDR3aa: CASSPGTGGSETQYF; CDR3nt: TGCGCCAGCAGCCCCGGGACAGGGGGCTCGGAGACCCAGTACTTC
abundance: many; d_gene: TRBD2; v_gene: TRBV20-1; j_gene: TRBJ2-7; len: 14; CDR3aa: CSATASGTSYEQYF; CDR3nt: TGCAGTGCTACGGCTAGCGGGACTTCCTACGAGCAGTACTTC
abundance: many; d_gene: -; v_gene: TRBV5-1; j_gene: TRBJ2-3; len: 14; CDR3aa: CASSLRGIADTQYF; CDR3nt: TGCGCCAGCAGCTTGAGGGGCATAGCAGATACGCAGTATTTT
abundance: many; d_gene: -; v_gene: TRBV5-1; j_gene: TRBJ1-1; len: 13; CDR3aa: CASSLVLDTEAFF; CDR3nt: TGCGCCAGCAGCTTGGTTTTGGACACTGAAGCTTTCTTT
abundance: few; d_gene: TRBD1; v_gene: TRBV7-2; j_gene: TRBJ2-7; len: 15; CDR3aa: CASSFTGQGAYEQYF; CDR3nt: TGTGCCAGCAGCTTTACCGGACAGGGGGCCTACGAGCAGTACTTC